A single sample gave rise to the 16 T cell receptor beta chains below, sequenced in a study of blood T cell repertoires in COVID-19. TCRdb's table, derived via immunoSEQ multiplex PCR, lists solely in-frame clones and lacks some. The sample yields 25,000 to 30,000 clones, about two thirds seen once. The sequenced material came from peripheral blood. These receptors all stem from a boy younger than 10 with active or convalescent COVID-19.

This clone has more than one count but fewer than ten. V gene TRBV3-1 (or the pseudogene TRBV3-2) combines with J gene TRBJ1-1, with D unclear. V lost 3 bases to trimming and J lost 0 bases, with 14 bases between them. This CDR3 has 16 residues. Germline CDR1 and CDR2: LGHDT and YNNKEL (reference sequence). The CDR3 nucleotides are TGTGCCAGCAGCCATGGAGGGTCTAGGATGAACACTGAAGCTTTCTTT. This encodes CASSHGGSRMNTEAFF.

The chain joins TRBV25-1 to TRBJ2-1, with D possibly being TRBD1 (5 bases). The CDR3 runs 16 residues. Germline CDR1 MGHDK, CDR2 SYGVNS. V was clipped by 6 bases and J by 3 bases, with 18 bases between them. For the CDR3, the DNA is TGTGCCAGCAGACCATCGACAGCTAAAGGCTACAATGAGCAGTTCTTC. It yields the protein CASRPSTAKGYNEQFF.

V gene TRBV6-5 combines with J gene TRBJ2-7; D is uncertain. The V end was cut by 2 bases, the J end by 9 bases, with 8 bases between. The CDR3 is made up of 11 amino acids. The V gene's germline CDR1 is MNHEY and CDR2 SVGAGI. This CDR3 is CASSYLARQYF. In nucleotides, the CDR3 is TGTGCCAGCAGTTACCTGGCAAGGCAGTACTTC.

This clone has more than one count but fewer than ten. The chain recombines TRBV27 with TRBJ2-7; 9 nucleotides match TRBD2. Germline-derived CDR1 and CDR2 are MNHEY and SMNVEV (reference sequence). This CDR3 comprises 15 residues. With 3 bases clipped from V and 2 bases from J, the junction kept 5 bases outside the gene matches. The CDR3: CASSFFGGRAYEQYF. For the CDR3, the DNA is TGTGCCAGCAGTTTCTTTGGCGGGAGGGCCTACGAGCAGTACTTC.

This CDR3 reads CASSPGAGARDQPQHF. DNA for the CDR3: TGTGCCAGCTCACCGGGGGCAGGGGCCCGAGATCAGCCCCAGCATTTT. The rearrangement links TRBV18 to TRBJ1-5; maybe TRBD1 (6 bases). The germline V and J ends were trimmed by 3 bases and 5 bases, with 17 bases remaining between them. The germline gives CDR1 KGHSH, CDR2 LQKENI. The CDR3 extends over 16 amino acids.

Many counts were recorded for this clone. This rearrangement joins TRBV21-1 to TRBJ2-7; the table's TRBD2 call for D was not verified on the DNA. TRBV21-1 is a listed pseudogene. The CDR3 has 15 amino acids. The DNA for the CDR3 is TGTGCCAGCACCCTTCTGAGCGGGAGGGTGGACGAGCAGTACTTC. The encoded protein is CASTLLSGRVDEQYF.

This clone was counted a few times. The chain is built from TRBV5-1 and TRBJ1-1, with 9 nucleotides matching TRBD1. Trimming took 3 bases from V and 5 from J; bases not matched to a gene: 5. Germline-derived CDR1 and CDR2 are SGHRS and YFSETQ. The CDR3 is 14 residues long. As DNA, the CDR3 is TGCGCCAGCAGCTCCTATGGACAGGGGACTGAAGCTTTCTTT. Amino acids: CASSSYGQGTEAFF.

The chain has TRBV4-2 and TRBJ2-2, with 9 bases identical to TRBD2. V lost 4 bases and J lost 8; bases outside the gene matches: 11. The germline gives CDR1 LGHNA, CDR2 YNFKEQ. The CDR3 runs to 16 residues. The CDR3 nucleotides read TGTGCCAGCAGCCGGAGTGGCGCTAGCGGGACGGGGGAGCTGTTTTTT. It specifies CASSRSGASGTGELFF.

This clone showed up many times. DNA of the CDR3: TGTGCCAGCAGTGAACCGACAGGACTCTCTGGAAACACCATATATTTT. Amino acid sequence: CASSEPTGLSGNTIYF. This rearrangement joins TRBV2 to TRBJ1-3; the D gene is possibly TRBD1 (6 bases). The CDR3 is 16 amino acids. Germline-derived CDR1 and CDR2 are SNHLY and FYNNEI. Trimming cost V 2 bases and J 0 bases, with 11 bases left between them.

The chain combines TRBV19 with TRBJ1-1; 7 bases match TRBD1. CDR1 and CDR2 (germline): LNHDA, SQIVND (reference sequence). Germline trimming cut 5 bases from V and 1 base from J; bases unmatched to any gene: 4. The CDR3 contains 14 residues. The chain's CDR3 is CASSSRQGNTEAFF. CDR3 DNA sequence: TGTGCCAGTAGTTCCCGACAGGGGAACACTGAAGCTTTCTTT.

The V gene is TRBV19, the J gene TRBJ1-1; tentative D call: TRBD1 (6 bases). Trimming stripped 10 bases from V and 11 bases from J, with 26 bases between. This CDR3 has 14 residues. Germline values: CDR1 LNHDA, CDR2 SQIVND (reference sequence). In DNA form, the CDR3 reads TGTGCCACCACATCCGGGACACTCTCAATCGGGGCTTTCTTT. Its translation: CATTSGTLSIGAFF. The whole variable domain, filled in from reference TRBV19 and TRBJ1-1, reads DGGITQSPKYLFRKEGQNVTLSCEQNLNHDAMYWYRQDPGQGLRLIYYSQIVNDFQKGDIAEGYSVSREKKESFPLTVTSAQKNPTAFYLCATTSGTLSIGAFFGQGTRLTVV.

This chain connects TRBV19 to TRBJ2-1, with TRBD2 identical over 8 bases. With 8 bases clipped from V and 4 bases from J, the junction kept 7 bases outside the gene matches. The germline V gene encodes CDR1 LNHDA and CDR2 SQIVND (reference sequence). The CDR3 is 14 amino acids. Written as DNA, the CDR3 is TGTGCCAGTGCGATAGCGGGGACTTACAATGAGCAGTTCTTC. The encoded protein is CASAIAGTYNEQFF.

The DNA of the CDR3 is TGTGCCAGCAGTTCCGAGACAGGGCAGCACCAGCCCCAGCATTTT. Its protein product is CASSSETGQHQPQHF. The chain couples TRBV6-6 to TRBJ1-5; 7 bases are shared with TRBD1. From germline, CDR1 is MNHNY and CDR2 SVGAGI (reference sequence). V shed 4 bases, J shed 7 bases, and the junction held 10 bases outside the gene matches. The length of the CDR3 is 15 residues.

The rearrangement links TRBV28 to TRBJ1-2, with D possibly TRBD1 on 6 matching bases. Germline V gene data show CDR1 as MDHEN and CDR2 as SYDVKM. The length of the CDR3 is 14 residues. Deletions cut 3 bases from V and 5 bases from J, with 13 bases between. For the CDR3, the DNA is TGTGCCAGCAGTTTGATAGGGGGTTTTTATGGCTACACCTTC. Protein sequence: CASSLIGGFYGYTF.

This clone is deemed medium-sized. The chain recombines TRBV10-3 with TRBJ1-1; D remains ambiguous. The CDR3 is 14 residues long. V lost 4 bases to trimming and J lost 0 bases, with 9 bases between them. CDR1 is ENHRY and CDR2 is SYGVKD in the germline V gene. The CDR3: CAISVGGVNTEAFF. DNA for the CDR3: TGTGCCATCAGTGTTGGCGGGGTGAACACTGAAGCTTTCTTT.

This clone has a handful of counts. V is TRBV14 and J is TRBJ2-1; TRBD2 aligns across 7 bases. In germline, CDR1 is SGHDN, CDR2 FVKESK. The CDR3 length is 16 residues. J gave up 7 bases and V 2 bases, and 11 bases lay outside the gene matches. CDR3: CASSQLGGSFVNEQFF. CDR3 in DNA: TGTGCCAGCAGCCAACTAGGCGGGAGCTTTGTGAATGAGCAGTTCTTC.